This T cell receptor beta chain was recovered during a study of CD8+ T cells in alopecia areata. The overall study: Severity was scored as percentage of affected scalp area in treated patients. Regarding the study as a whole: Under tofacitinib, numerous expanded lesional clonotypes remained detectable in scalp and blood. It was lesional scalp, especially alopecia totalis/universalis, that showed higher clonality than normal scalp.

The V gene lost 1 base and the J gene lost 10 bases, with 16 bases spanning the gap. The germline V gene encodes CDR1 MDHEN and CDR2 SYDVKM. This CDR3 has 14 residues. Following RNA extraction, reverse transcription yielded cDNA that acted as the sequencing template. TCRdb keeps only in-frame clones here, not all; method: immunoSEQ multiplex PCR. The sample holds some 200,000 clones, 50% to 60% seen once. Regarding this clone: The target antigen is unknown.

Treatment described: oral pan-JAK inhibitor, 5-10 mg twice daily. Individuals with alopecia areata gave both lesional scalp punch biopsies and peripheral blood for collection. The TCR originated in a human donor with alopecia areata. The sequencing here drew on CD4+ T cells sorted from blood, taken at week 4, from a patient treated with tofacitinib. This chain joins TRBV28 and TRBJ1-1, with D perhaps matching TRBD1 (6 bases). CDR3 in amino acids: CASSLSVGTRGAFF. The CDR3, as DNA: TGTGCCAGCAGTTTATCGGTGGGGACAAGGGGAGCTTTCTTT.